The text below deals with one TCR beta chain. Antigen unknown. This sample is drawn from a study of cytomegalovirus exposure and HLA in healthy donors. Notes on the study in general: An observed cluster of highly shared sequence variants was recorded as a likely sequencing artifact. Most TCR beta V segments were productive about 87% or about 30% of the time in an earlier analysis. In a later analysis, at a false discovery rate of 0.05, about 17,000 TCR beta sequences matched HLA alleles.

13 Jbeta primers and 60 Vbeta primers were used for the PCR. TCRdb's table, derived via immunoSEQ multiplex PCR, lists solely in-frame clones and lacks some. This sample has about 160,000 clones, with just under 80% found just once. The CDR3 contains 12 residues. CDR1 is SQVTM, CDR2 ANQGSEA, per germline. V lost 4 bases to trimming and J lost 3 bases, with 7 bases between them. The clonotype comes from a man between 25 and 39 years old in good health and CMV-seronegative. Sequencing input: PBMCs. The chain carries TRBV29-1 and TRBJ2-1, with TRBD2 as a possible D gene (6 bases). Here the CDR3 DNA reads TGCAGCGTTGCGGGAGACTACAATGAGCAGTTCTTC. Translating it yields CSVAGDYNEQFF.